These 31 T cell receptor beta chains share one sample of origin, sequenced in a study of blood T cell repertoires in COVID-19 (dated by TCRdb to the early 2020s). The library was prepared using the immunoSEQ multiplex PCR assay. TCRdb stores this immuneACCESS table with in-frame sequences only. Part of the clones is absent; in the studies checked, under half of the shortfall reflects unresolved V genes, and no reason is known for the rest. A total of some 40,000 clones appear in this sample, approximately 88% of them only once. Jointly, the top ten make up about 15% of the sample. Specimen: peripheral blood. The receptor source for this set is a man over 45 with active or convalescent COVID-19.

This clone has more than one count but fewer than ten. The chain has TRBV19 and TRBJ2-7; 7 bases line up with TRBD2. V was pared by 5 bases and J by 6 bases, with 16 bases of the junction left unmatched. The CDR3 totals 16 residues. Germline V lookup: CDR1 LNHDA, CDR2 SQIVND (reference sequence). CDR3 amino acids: CASSLQNTGTTSEQYF. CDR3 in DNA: TGTGCCAGTAGTCTACAGAATACCGGGACTACGTCCGAGCAGTACTTC.

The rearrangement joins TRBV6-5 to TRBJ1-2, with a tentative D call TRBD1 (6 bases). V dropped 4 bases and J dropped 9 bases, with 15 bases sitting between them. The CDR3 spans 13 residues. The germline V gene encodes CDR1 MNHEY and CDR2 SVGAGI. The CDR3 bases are TGTGCCAGCAGTTTCGAGAACAGGGCAAGCTACACCTTC. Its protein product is CASSFENRASYTF.

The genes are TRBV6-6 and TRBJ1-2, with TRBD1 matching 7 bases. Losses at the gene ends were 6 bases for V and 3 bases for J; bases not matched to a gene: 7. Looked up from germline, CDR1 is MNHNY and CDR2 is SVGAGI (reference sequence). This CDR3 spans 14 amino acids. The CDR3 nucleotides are TGTGCCAGCAGCCCATCGGGACAGTACTATGGCTACACCTTC. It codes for CASSPSGQYYGYTF.

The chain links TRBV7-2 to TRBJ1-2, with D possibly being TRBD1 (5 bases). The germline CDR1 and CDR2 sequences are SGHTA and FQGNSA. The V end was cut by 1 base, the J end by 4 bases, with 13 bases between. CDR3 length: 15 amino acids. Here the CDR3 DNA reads TGTGCCAGCAGCTTAGGGTTACAGGTCGCCTATGGCTACACCTTC. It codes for CASSLGLQVAYGYTF.

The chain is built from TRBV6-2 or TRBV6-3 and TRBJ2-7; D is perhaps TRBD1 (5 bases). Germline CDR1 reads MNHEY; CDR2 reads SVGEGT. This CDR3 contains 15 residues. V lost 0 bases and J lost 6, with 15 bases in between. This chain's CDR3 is CASSYSAAGWAEQYF. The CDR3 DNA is TGTGCCAGCAGTTACTCGGCGGCAGGGTGGGCCGAGCAGTACTTC.

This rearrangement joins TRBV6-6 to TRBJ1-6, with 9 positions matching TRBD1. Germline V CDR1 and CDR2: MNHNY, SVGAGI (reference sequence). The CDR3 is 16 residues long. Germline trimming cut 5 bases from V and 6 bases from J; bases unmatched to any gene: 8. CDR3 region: CASSPRGQGVNSPLHF. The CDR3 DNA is TGTGCCAGCAGTCCACGGGGACAGGGAGTTAATTCACCCCTCCACTTT.

CDR3 region: CATSREYYNEQFF. CDR3 DNA sequence: TGTGCCACCAGCAGAGAGTACTACAATGAGCAGTTCTTC. The chain carries TRBV15 and TRBJ2-1; D is uncertain. CDR1 is LNHNV, CDR2 YYDKDF, per germline (reference sequence). The CDR3 is 13 residues long. Trimming cost V 0 bases and J 3 bases, with 3 bases left between them.

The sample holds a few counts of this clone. CDR3: CASSPTGNPYYEQYF. As DNA, the CDR3 is TGCGCCAGCAGCCCTACAGGGAACCCCTACTACGAGCAGTACTTC. The genes are TRBV5-1 and TRBJ2-7; D possibly corresponds to TRBD1 (6 bases). The CDR3 runs 15 residues. Germline V gene lookup returns CDR1 SGHRS and CDR2 YFSETQ. The V end was cut by 4 bases, the J end by 3 bases, with 17 bases between.

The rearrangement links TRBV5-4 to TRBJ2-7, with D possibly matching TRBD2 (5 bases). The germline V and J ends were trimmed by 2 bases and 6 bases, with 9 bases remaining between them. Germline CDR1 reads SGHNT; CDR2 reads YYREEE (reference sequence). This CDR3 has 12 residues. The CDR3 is CASSLRGTEQYF. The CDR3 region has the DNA TGTGCCAGCAGCTTACGGGGAACCGAGCAGTACTTC. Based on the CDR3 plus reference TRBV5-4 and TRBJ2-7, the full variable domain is ETGVTQSPTHLIKTRGQQVTLRCSSQSGHNTVSWYQQALGQGPQFIFQYYREEENGRGNFPPRFSGLQFPNYSSELNVNALELDDSALYLCASSLRGTEQYFGPGTRLTVT.

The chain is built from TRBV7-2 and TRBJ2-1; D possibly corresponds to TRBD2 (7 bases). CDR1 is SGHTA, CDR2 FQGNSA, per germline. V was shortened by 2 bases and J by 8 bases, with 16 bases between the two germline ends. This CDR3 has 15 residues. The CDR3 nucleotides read TGTGCCAGCAGCTTATCGAGGGGGGGCCGTTATGAGCAGTTCTTC. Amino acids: CASSLSRGGRYEQFF.

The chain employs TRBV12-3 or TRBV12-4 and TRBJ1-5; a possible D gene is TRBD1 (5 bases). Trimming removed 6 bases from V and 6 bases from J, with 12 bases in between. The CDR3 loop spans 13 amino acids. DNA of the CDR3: TGTGCCAGCAGGCGGGGGGGGAGTCAGCCCCAGCATTTT. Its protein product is CASRRGGSQPQHF.

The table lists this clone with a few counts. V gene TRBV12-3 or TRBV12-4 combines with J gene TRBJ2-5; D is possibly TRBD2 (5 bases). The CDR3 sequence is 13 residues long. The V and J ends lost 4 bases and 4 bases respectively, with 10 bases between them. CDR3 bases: TGTGCCAGCAGTTGGTCCCGGGGAGAGACCCAGTACTTC. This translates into CASSWSRGETQYF.

The chain's CDR3 is CASSEIVGTGYGYTF. DNA of the CDR3: TGTGCCAGCAGTGAAATTGTTGGGACAGGCTATGGCTACACCTTC. This rearrangement joins TRBV25-1 to TRBJ1-2; TRBD1 agrees at 8 bases. J was trimmed by 4 bases and V by 2 bases; bases with no gene match: 6. Germline CDR1 and CDR2: MGHDK and SYGVNS. The CDR3 totals 15 residues.

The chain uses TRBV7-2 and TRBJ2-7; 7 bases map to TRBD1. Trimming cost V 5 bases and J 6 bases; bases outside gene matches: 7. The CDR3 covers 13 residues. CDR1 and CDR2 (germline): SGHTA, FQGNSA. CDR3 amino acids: CASSNQGVGEQYF. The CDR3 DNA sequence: TGTGCCAGCAGCAACCAGGGGGTGGGCGAGCAGTACTTC.

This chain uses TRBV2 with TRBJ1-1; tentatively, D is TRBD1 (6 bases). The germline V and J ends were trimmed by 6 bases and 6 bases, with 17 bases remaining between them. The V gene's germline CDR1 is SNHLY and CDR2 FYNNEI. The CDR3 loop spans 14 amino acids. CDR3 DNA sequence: TGTGCCAGCAGCCTAAACAGGGAATTGGCTGAAGCTTTCTTT. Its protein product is CASSLNRELAEAFF.

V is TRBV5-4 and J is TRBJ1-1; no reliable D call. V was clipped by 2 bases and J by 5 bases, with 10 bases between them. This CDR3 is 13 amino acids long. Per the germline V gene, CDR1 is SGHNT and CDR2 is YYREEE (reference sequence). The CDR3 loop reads CASSFWGGTEAFF. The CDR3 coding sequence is TGTGCCAGCAGCTTCTGGGGAGGGACTGAAGCTTTCTTT.

The CDR3: CASSLRTDGEQYF. The CDR3 DNA sequence: TGTGCCAGCAGTCTCCGGACAGACGGCGAGCAGTACTTC. J is TRBJ2-7 and V is TRBV28; TRBD1 is a possible D gene (6 bases). Germline-derived CDR1 and CDR2 are MDHEN and SYDVKM. Trimming took off 5 bases at V and 6 bases at J, with 14 bases between the two ends. The CDR3 spans 13 residues.

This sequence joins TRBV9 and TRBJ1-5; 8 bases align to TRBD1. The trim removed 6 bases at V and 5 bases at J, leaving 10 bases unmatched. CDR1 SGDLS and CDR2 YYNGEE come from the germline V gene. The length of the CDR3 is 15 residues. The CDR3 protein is CASTLTGEWDQPQHF. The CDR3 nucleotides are TGTGCCAGCACCCTGACAGGGGAGTGGGATCAGCCCCAGCATTTT. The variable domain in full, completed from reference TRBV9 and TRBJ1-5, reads DSGVTQTPKHLITATGQRVTLRCSPRSGDLSVYWYQQSLDQGLQFLIQYYNGEERAKGNILERFSAQQFPDLHSELNLSSLELGDSALYFCASTLTGEWDQPQHFGDGTRLSIL.

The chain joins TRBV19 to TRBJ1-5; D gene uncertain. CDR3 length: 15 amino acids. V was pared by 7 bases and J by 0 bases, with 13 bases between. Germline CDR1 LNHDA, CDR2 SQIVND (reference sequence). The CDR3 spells CASTLAHYSNQPQHF. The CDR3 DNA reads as TGTGCCAGTACCCTCGCGCATTATAGCAATCAGCCCCAGCATTTT.

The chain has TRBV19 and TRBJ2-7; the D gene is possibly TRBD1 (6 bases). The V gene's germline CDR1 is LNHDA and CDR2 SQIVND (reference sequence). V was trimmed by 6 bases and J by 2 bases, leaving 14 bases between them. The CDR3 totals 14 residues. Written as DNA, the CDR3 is TGTGCCAGTAGAACCAACAAGGGGGCCTACGAGCAGTACTTC. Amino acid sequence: CASRTNKGAYEQYF.

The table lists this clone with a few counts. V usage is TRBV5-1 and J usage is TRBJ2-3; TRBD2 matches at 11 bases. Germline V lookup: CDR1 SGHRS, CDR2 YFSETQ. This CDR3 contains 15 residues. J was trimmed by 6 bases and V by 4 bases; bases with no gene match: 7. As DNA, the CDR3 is TGCGCCAGCAGCCGTAGCGGGGGGGTTAGGGATACGCAGTATTTT. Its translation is CASSRSGGVRDTQYF. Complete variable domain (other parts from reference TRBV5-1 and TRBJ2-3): KAGVTQTPRYLIKTRGQQVTLSCSPISGHRSVSWYQQTPGQGLQFLFEYFSETQRNKGNFPGRFSGRQFSNSRSEMNVSTLELGDSALYLCASSRSGGVRDTQYFGPGTRLTVL.

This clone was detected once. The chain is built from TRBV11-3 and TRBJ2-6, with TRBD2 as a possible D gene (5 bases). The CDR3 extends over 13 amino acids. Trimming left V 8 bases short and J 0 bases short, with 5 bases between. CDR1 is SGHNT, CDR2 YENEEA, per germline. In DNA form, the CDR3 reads TGTGCCAGCCGGGGCTCTGGGGCCAACGTCCTGACTTTC. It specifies CASRGSGANVLTF.

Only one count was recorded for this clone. For the CDR3, the DNA is TGTGCCAGCAGAAGGACAGACTCCTACGAGCAGTACTTC. Translation gives CASRRTDSYEQYF. The chain recombines TRBV7-8 with TRBJ2-7; D is possibly TRBD1 (6 bases). The CDR3 totals 13 residues. V dropped 6 bases and J dropped 0 bases, with 9 bases sitting between them. In germline, CDR1 is SGHVS, CDR2 FQNEAQ.

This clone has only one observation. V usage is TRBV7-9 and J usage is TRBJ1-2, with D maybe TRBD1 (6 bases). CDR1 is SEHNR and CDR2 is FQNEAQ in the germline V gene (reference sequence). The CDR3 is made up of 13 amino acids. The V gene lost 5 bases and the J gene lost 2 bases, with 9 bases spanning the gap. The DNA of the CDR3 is TGTGCCAGCAGCCCAGGGGCAAACTATGGCTACACCTTC. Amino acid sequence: CASSPGANYGYTF. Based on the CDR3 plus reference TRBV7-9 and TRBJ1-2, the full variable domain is DTGVSQNPRHKITKRGQNVTFRCDPISEHNRLYWYRQTLGQGPEFLTYFQNEAQLEKSRLLSDRFSAERPKGSFSTLEIQRTEQGDSAMYLCASSPGANYGYTFGSGTRLTVV.

CDR3 in DNA: TGCAGCGTCTCACGGACAGGTTCCTACGAGCAGTACTTC. Translating it yields CSVSRTGSYEQYF. The chain uses TRBV29-1 and TRBJ2-7; 7 bases match TRBD1. After removal of 6 bases from V and 1 base from J, the junction contained 6 bases not matched to a gene. Germline V gene sequence: CDR1 SQVTM, CDR2 ANQGSEA. CDR3 length equals 13 residues.

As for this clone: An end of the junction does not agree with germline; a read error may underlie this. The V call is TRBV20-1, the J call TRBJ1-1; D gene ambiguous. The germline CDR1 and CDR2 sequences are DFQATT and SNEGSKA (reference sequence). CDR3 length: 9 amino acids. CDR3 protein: CSVEAGASF. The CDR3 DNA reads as TGCAGTGTCGAAGCTGGAGCATCCTTT.

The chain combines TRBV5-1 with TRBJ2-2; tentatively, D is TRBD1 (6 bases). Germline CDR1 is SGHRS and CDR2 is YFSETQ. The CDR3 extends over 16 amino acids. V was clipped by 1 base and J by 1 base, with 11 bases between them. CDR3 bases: TGCGCCAGCAGCTTGTCCGACAGGAGGAACACCGGGGAGCTGTTTTTT. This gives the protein CASSLSDRRNTGELFF.

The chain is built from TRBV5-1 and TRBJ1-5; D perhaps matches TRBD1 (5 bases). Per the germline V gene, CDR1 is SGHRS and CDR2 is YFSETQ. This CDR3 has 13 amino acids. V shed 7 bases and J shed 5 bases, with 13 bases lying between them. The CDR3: CASGLDRDQPQHF. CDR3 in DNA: TGCGCCAGCGGACTAGACAGAGATCAGCCCCAGCATTTT.

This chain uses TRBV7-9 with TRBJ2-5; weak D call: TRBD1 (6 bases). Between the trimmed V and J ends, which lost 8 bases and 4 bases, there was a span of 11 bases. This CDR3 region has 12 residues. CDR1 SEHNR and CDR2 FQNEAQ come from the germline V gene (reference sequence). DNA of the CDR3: TGTGCCAGCGTAAAAGGGGGAGAGACCCAGTACTTC. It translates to CASVKGGETQYF.

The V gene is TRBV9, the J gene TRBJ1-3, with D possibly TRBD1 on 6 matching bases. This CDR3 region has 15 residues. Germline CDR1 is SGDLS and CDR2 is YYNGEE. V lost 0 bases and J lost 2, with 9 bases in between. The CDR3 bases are TGTGCCAGCAGCGTAGTGTCAGGGGCTGGAAACACCATATATTTT. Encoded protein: CASSVVSGAGNTIYF.

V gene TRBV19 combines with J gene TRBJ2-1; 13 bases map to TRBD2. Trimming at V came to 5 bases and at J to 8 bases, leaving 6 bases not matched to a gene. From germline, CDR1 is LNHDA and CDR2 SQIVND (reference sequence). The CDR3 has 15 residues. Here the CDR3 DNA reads TGTGCCAGTAGTGAAACTAGCGGGGGGGCCCATGAGCAGTTCTTC. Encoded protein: CASSETSGGAHEQFF.